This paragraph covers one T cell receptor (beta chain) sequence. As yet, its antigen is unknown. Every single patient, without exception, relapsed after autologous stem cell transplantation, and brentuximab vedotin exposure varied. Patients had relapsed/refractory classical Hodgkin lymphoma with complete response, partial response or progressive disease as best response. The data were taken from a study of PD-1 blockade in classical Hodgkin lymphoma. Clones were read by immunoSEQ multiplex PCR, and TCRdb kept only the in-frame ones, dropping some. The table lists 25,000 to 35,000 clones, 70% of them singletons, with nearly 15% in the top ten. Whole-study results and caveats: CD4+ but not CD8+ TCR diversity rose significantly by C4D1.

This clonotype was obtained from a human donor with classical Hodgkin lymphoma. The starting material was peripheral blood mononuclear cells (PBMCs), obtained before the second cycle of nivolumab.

Here the CDR3 reads CASSYQTGGGEKLFF. In DNA, the CDR3 is TGTGCCAGCAGTTACCAGACAGGGGGAGGTGAAAAACTGTTTTTT. This chain uses TRBV6-5 with TRBJ1-4, with TRBD1 matching over 9 bases. The length of the CDR3 is 15 residues. The ends lost 2 bases at V and 7 bases at J; junction bases unmatched: 5. Germline loops: CDR1 MNHEY, CDR2 SVGAGI.